This passage covers 4 T cell receptor beta chains from one sample sequenced in a study of post-analysis software for immune sequencing data. Study outcomes and limitations: Compared with controls, patients had more of roughly 5 TRBV segments, including TRBV5-6, TRBV5-1 and TRBV20-1.

For these TCRs, the target antigens are not known. The authors incorporated unique molecular identifiers into the TCR beta cDNA libraries. TCRdb re-called the PCR reads with MiXCR, one entry per CDR3 protein. The data hold hundreds of thousands of distinct CDR3 sequences, with approximately 60% observed a single time. Sequencing used blood. These receptors originate from a girl aged 2-10 years with multiple sclerosis.

This clonotype was seen only a few times. The chain combines TRBV9 with TRBJ2-7, with D maybe TRBD1 (5 bases). This CDR3 is built from 14 residues. CDR1 and CDR2 (germline): SGDLS, YYNGEE. Trimming removed 0 bases at V and 7 bases at J, with 14 bases between. CDR3 loop: CASSVVAGSREQYF. CDR3 DNA sequence: TGTGCCAGCAGCGTAGTTGCAGGGTCGAGGGAGCAGTACTTC.

This CDR3 reads CASSLRPLTGGRTDTQYF. CDR3 sequence (DNA): TGTGCCAGCAGCTTAAGGCCCCTGACGGGGGGCCGCACAGATACGCAGTATTTT. The J gene is TRBJ2-3, the V gene TRBV7-3; TRBD2 might be the D (7 bases). V was shortened by 1 base and J by 1 base, with 18 bases between the two germline ends. The CDR3 runs to 18 residues. Germline-derived CDR1 and CDR2 are SGHTA and FQGTGA.

The V gene is TRBV5-1, the J gene TRBJ2-1, with D possibly TRBD2 on 6 matching bases. CDR1 and CDR2 from the germline V gene are SGHRS and YFSETQ. This CDR3 has 16 residues. The germline V and J ends were trimmed by 0 bases and 1 base, with 11 bases remaining between them. CDR3 region: CASSLVTSPSYNEQFF. The CDR3 bases are TGCGCCAGCAGCTTGGTTACTAGCCCTTCCTACAATGAGCAGTTCTTC.

The chain carries TRBV29-1 and TRBJ2-1; TRBD2 matches at 7 bases. The CDR3 sequence is 13 residues long. With V trimmed by 5 bases and J by 13 bases, 14 bases remained unmatched. Looked up from germline, CDR1 is SQVTM and CDR2 is ANQGSEA. CDR3 bases: TGCAGCGTTCCGAGCGGGGAGCAAGAGACCCAGTTCTTC. Amino acid sequence: CSVPSGEQETQFF.